Sequencing of this T cell receptor beta chain was carried out in a study of T cells in Graves' hyperthyroidism and ophthalmopathy. Regarding this clonotype: What it binds is not known.

TCR beta CDR3 sequences were amplified from RNA transcripts. With the HTBI primer set, the TCR CDR3 went through a first round of RT-PCR. Each CDR3 protein gets one entry after TCRdb re-called the multiplex PCR reads with MiXCR. The table records roughly 100,000 distinct CDR3 sequences, roughly 40% of them present only once. Graves' hyperthyroidism qualified as stable when ophthalmopathy did not progress within 18 months. In patients aged 18 to 65, hyperthyroidism was newly diagnosed, with duration under 2 months. Thyroid ultrasound and orbital computed tomography, with clinical symptoms and serum thyroxine and TRAb, informed diagnoses. Germline CDR1 and CDR2: SGHVS and FQNEAQ. Between the trimmed V and J ends, which lost 5 bases and 2 bases, there was a span of 19 bases. The CDR3 has 17 residues. General study results and limits: Ophthalmopathy and stable hyperthyroidism were told apart by a 13 V-J model.

V gene TRBV7-8 combines with J gene TRBJ2-1; D call uncertain. Sequencing was performed on peripheral blood or thyroid tissue (not recorded which). This TCR came from a woman aged 25 to 39 with Graves' hyperthyroidism. CDR3 nucleotides: TGTGCCAGCAGCGCTGGTCGGTTAGGCCGAGCCTACAATGAGCAGTTCTTC. It is translated as CASSAGRLGRAYNEQFF.